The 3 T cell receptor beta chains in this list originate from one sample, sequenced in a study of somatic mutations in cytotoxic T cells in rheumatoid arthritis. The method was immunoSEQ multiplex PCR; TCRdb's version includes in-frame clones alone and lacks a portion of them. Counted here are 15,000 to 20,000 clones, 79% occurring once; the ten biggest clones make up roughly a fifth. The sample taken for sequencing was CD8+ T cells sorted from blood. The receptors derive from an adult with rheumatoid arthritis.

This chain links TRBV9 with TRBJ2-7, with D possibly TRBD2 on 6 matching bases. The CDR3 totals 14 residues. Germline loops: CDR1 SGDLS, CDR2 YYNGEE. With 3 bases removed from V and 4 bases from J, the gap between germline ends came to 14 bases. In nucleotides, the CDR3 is TGTGCCAGCAGCGGCGGGACTGGGGGGTACGAGCAGTACTTC. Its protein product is CASSGGTGGYEQYF.

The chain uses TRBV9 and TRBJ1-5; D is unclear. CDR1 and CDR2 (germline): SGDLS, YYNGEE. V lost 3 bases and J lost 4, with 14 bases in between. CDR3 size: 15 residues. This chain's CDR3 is CASSAEDRWNQPQHF. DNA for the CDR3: TGTGCCAGCAGCGCGGAAGATCGTTGGAATCAGCCCCAGCATTTT.

The CDR3 is CASHGGEMETQYF. The CDR3 DNA is TGTGCCAGCCATGGGGGGGAGATGGAGACCCAGTACTTC. The chain combines TRBV6-5 with TRBJ2-5; 7 bases agree with TRBD2. The CDR3 is made up of 13 amino acids. Unmatched junction bases numbered 8, after V lost 8 bases and J lost 5 bases. Germline assignment: CDR1 MNHEY and CDR2 SVGAGI.